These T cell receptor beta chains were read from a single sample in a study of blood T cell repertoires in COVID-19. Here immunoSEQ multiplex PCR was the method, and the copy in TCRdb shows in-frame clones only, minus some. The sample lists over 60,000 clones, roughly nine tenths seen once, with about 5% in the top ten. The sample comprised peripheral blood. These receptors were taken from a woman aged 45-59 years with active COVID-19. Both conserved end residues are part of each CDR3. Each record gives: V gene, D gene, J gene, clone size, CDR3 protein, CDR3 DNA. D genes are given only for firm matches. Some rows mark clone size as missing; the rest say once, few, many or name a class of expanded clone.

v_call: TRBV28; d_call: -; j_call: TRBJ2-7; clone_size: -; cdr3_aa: CASIKRYSYEQYF; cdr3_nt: TGTGCCAGCATTAAGCGTTACTCCTACGAGCAGTACTTC
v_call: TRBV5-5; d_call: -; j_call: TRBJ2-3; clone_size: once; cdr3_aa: CASSLGGQVTDTQYF; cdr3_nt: TGTGCCAGCAGCTTGGGTGGGCAGGTAACAGATACGCAGTATTTT
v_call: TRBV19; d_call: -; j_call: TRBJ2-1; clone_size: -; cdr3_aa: CASSIWRGIDNEQFF; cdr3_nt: TGTGCCAGTAGTATCTGGCGCGGGATTGACAATGAGCAGTTCTTC
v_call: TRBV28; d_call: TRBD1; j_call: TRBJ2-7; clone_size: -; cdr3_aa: CASSPVGTGDHEQYF; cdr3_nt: TGTGCCAGCAGTCCAGTTGGGACAGGGGACCACGAGCAGTACTTC
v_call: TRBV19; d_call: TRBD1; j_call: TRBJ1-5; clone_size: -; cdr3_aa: CASSTLGQGQPQHF; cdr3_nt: TGTGCCAGTAGTACCTTAGGACAGGGCCAGCCCCAGCATTTT
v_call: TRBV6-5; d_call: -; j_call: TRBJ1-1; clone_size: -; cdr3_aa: CASSYLRGTLNTEAFF; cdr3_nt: TGTGCCAGCAGTTACCTTAGGGGAACCTTAAACACTGAAGCTTTCTTT
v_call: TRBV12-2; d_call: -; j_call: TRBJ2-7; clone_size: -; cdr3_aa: CASRLPGGRTLPYEQYF; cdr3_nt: TGTGCAAGTCGCTTGCCAGGCGGGAGAACTCTTCCCTACGAGCAGTACTTC
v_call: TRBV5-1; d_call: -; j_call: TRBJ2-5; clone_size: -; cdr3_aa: CASSLAFGSVQETQYF; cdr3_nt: TGCGCCAGCAGCTTGGCCTTCGGGTCCGTCCAAGAGACCCAGTACTTC
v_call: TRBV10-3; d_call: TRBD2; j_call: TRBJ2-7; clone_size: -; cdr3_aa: CAILPGRAVPSGMNEQYF; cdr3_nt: TGTGCCATTTTGCCGGGACGGGCTGTGCCTAGCGGTATGAACGAGCAGTACTTC
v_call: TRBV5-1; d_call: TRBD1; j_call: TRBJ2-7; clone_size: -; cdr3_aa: CASSTGQGGSYEQYF; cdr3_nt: TGCGCCAGCAGCACCGGACAGGGTGGCTCCTACGAGCAGTACTTC
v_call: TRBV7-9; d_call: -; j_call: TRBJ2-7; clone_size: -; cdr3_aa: CASSPLPGESAYEQYF; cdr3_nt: TGTGCCAGCAGCCCCCTCCCGGGGGAGTCCGCCTACGAGCAGTACTTC
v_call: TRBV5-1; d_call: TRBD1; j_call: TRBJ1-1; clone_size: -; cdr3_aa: CASRETGVNTEAFF; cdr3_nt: TGCGCCAGCAGGGAGACAGGGGTCAACACTGAAGCTTTCTTT
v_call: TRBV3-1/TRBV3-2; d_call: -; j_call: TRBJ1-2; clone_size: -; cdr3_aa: CASSHSGAGYTF; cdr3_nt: TGTGCCAGCAGCCACTCAGGGGCTGGCTACACCTTC
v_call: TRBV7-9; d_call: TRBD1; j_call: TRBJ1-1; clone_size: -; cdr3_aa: CASSPRTGSRTEAFF; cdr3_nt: TGTGCCAGCAGCCCGCGGACAGGGAGTAGGACTGAAGCTTTCTTT
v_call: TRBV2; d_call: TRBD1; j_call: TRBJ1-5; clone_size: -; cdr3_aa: CASRAGQGVNQPQHF; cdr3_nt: TGTGCCAGCAGGGCGGGACAGGGGGTGAATCAGCCCCAGCATTTT
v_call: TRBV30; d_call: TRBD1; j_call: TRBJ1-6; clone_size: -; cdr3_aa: CAWARTGRGNSPLHF; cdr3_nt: TGTGCCTGGGCCAGGACAGGGCGAGGGAATTCACCCCTCCACTTT
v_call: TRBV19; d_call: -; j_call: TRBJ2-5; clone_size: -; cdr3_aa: CASSIPGMETQYF; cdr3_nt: TGTGCCAGTAGTATCCCGGGAATGGAGACCCAGTACTTC
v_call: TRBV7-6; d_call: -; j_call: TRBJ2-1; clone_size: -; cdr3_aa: CASSLAVVASYNEQFF; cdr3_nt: TGTGCCAGCAGCTTAGCGGTAGTAGCGTCCTACAATGAGCAGTTCTTC
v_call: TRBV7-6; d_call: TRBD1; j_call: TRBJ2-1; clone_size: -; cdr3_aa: CASSLDRGLYNEQFF; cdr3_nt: TGTGCCAGCAGCCTCGACAGGGGGCTTTACAATGAGCAGTTCTTC
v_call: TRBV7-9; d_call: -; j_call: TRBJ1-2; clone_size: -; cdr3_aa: CASSGPDSNYGYTF; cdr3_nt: TGTGCCAGCAGCGGCCCAGACAGTAACTATGGCTACACCTTC
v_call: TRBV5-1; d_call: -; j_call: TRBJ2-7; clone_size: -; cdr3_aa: CASSLAMGSGFSSYEQYF; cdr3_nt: TGCGCCAGCAGCTTGGCAATGGGGAGCGGGTTTAGCTCCTACGAGCAGTACTTC
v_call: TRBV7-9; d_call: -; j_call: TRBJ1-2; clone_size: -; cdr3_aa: CASSSSDGTRDYGYTF; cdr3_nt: TGTGCCAGCAGCTCTTCTGACGGGACACGTGACTATGGCTACACCTTC